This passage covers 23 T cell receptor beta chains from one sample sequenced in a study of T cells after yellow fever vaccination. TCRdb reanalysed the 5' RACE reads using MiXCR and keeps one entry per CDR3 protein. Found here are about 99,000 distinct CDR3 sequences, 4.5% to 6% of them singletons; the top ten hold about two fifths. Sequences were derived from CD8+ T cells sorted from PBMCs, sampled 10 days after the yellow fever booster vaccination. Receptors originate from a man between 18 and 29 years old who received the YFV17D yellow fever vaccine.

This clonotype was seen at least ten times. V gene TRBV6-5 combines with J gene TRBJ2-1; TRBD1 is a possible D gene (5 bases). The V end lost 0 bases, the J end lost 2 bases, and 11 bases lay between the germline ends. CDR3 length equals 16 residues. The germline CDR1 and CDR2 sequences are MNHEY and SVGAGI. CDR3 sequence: CASSYSPGRAYNEQFF. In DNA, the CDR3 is TGTGCCAGCAGTTACTCACCAGGGCGCGCCTACAATGAGCAGTTCTTC.

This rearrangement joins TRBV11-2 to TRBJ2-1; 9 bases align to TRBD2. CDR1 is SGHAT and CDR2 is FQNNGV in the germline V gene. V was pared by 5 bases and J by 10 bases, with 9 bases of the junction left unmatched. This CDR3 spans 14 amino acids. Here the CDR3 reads CASSPGSSGAEQFF. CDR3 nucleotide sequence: TGTGCCAGCAGCCCAGGGTCTAGCGGGGCCGAGCAGTTCTTC.

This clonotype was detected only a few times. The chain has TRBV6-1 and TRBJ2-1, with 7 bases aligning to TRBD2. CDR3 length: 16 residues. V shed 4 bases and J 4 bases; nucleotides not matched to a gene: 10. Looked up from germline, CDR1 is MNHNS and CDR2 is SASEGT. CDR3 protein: CASSASGRRGYNEQFF. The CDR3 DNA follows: TGTGCCAGCAGTGCTTCCGGCCGGCGGGGGTACAATGAGCAGTTCTTC.

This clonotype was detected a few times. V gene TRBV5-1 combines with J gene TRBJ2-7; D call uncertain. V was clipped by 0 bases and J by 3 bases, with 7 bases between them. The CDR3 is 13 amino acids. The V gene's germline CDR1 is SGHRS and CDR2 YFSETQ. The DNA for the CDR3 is TGCGCCAGCAGCTTGGACAGTGGCTACGAGCAGTACGTC. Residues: CASSLDSGYEQYV.

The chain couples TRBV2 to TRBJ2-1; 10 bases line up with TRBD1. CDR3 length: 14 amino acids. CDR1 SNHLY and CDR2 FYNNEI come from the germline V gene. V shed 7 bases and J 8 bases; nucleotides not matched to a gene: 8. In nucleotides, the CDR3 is TGTGCCAGCACCCCGGGACAGGGGTTCTATGAGCAGTTCTTC. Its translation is CASTPGQGFYEQFF.

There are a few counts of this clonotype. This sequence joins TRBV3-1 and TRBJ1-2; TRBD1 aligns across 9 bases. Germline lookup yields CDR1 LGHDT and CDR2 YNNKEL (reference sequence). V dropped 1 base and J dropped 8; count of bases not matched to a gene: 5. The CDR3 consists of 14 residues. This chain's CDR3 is CASSQGTGVRGYTF. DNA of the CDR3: TGTGCCAGCAGCCAAGGGACAGGGGTGCGCGGCTACACCTTC.

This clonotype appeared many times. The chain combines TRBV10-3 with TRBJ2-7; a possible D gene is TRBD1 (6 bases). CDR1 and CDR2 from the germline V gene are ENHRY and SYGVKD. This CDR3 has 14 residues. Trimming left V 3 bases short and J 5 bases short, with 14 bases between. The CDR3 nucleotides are TGTGCCATCAGTGATGGTTCCAGGGGCAACGAGCAGTACTTC. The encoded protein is CAISDGSRGNEQYF.

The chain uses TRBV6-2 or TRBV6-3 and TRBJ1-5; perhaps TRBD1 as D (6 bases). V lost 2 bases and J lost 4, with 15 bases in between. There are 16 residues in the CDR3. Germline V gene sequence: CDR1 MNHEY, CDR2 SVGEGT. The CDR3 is CASSYDRDTLNQPQHF. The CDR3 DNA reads TGTGCCAGCAGTTACGACCGGGACACACTTAATCAGCCCCAGCATTTT.

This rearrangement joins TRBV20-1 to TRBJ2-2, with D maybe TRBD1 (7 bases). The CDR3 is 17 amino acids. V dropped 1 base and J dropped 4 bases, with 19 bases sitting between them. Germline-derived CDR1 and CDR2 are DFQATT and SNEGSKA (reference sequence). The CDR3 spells CSARVRGAGQSTGELFF. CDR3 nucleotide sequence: TGCAGTGCTAGAGTACGCGGTGCGGGACAGTCCACCGGGGAGCTGTTTTTT.

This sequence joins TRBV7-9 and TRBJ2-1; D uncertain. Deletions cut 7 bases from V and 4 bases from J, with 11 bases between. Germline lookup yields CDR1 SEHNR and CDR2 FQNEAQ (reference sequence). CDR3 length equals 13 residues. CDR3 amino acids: CASTIALYNEQFF. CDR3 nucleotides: TGTGCCAGCACCATCGCCCTTTACAATGAGCAGTTCTTC. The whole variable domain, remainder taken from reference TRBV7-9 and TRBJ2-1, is DTGVSQNPRHKITKRGQNVTFRCDPISEHNRLYWYRQTLGQGPEFLTYFQNEAQLEKSRLLSDRFSAERPKGSFSTLEIQRTEQGDSAMYLCASTIALYNEQFFGPGTRLTVL.

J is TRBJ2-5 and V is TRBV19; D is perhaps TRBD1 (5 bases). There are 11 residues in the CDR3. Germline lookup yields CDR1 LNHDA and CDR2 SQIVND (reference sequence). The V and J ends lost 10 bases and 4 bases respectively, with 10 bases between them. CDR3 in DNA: TGTGCCATTGGACAAGGAGAGACCCAGTACTTC. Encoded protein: CAIGQGETQYF.

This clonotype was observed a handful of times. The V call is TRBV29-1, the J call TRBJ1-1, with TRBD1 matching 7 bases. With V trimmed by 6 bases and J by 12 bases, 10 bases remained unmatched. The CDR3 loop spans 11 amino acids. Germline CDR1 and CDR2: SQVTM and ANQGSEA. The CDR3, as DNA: TGCAGCGTAAGGACAGGTCTTATGACTTTCTTT. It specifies CSVRTGLMTFF.

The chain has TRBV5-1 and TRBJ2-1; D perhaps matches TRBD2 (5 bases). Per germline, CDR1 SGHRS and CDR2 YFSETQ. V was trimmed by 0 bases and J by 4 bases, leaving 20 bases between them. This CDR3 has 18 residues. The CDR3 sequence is CASSLGPPGVGEYNEQFF. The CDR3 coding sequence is TGCGCCAGCAGCTTGGGCCCCCCCGGGGTTGGGGAATACAATGAGCAGTTCTTC.

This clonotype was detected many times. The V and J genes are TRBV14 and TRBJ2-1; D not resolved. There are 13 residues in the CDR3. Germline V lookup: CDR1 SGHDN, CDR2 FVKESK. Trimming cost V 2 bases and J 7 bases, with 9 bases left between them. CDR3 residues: CASSQRWPNEQFF. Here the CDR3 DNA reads TGTGCCAGCAGCCAAAGGTGGCCGAATGAGCAGTTCTTC.

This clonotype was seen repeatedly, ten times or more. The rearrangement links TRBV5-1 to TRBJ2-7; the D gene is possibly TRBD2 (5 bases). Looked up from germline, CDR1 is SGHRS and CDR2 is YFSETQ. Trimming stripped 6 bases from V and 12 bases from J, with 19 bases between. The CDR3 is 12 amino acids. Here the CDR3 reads CASKSEPRVLYV. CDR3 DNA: TGCGCCAGCAAGTCGGAGCCGAGGGTGCTGTACGTC.

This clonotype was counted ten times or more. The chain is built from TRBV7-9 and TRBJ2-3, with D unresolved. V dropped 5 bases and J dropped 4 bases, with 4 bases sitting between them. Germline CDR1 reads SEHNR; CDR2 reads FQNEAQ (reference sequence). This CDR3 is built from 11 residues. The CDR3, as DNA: TGTGCCAGCAGCCCCCCAGATACGCAGTATTTT. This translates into CASSPPDTQYF.

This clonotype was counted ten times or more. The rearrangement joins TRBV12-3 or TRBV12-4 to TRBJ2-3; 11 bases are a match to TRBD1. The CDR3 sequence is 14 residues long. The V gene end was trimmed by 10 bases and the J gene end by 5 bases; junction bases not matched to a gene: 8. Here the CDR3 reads CATAGQGAEDTQYF. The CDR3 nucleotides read TGTGCCACCGCCGGACAGGGGGCTGAAGATACGCAGTATTTT.

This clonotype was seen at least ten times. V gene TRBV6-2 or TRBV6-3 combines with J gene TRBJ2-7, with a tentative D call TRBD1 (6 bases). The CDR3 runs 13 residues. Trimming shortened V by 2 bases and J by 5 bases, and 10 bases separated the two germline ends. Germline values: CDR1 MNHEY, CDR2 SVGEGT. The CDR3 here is CASSYRDMDEQYV. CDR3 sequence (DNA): TGTGCCAGCAGTTACAGGGACATGGACGAGCAGTACGTC.

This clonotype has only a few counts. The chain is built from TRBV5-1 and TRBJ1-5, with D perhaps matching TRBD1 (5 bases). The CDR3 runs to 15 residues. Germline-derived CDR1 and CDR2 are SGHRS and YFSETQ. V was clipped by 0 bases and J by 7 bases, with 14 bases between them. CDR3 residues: CASSLGSGLGQPQHF. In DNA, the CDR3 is TGCGCCAGCAGCTTGGGGTCAGGGCTGGGGCAGCCCCAGCATTTT.

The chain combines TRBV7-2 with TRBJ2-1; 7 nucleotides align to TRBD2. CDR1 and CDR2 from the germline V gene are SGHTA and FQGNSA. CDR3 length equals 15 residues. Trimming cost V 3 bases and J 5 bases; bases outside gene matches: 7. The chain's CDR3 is CASSFAGGGHNEQFF. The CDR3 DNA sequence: TGTGCCAGCAGCTTCGCCGGCGGGGGACACAATGAGCAGTTCTTC.

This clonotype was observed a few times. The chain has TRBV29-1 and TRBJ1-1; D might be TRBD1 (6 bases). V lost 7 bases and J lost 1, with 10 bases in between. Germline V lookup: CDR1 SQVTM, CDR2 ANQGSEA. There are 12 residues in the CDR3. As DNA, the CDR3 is TGCAGCGCTTCCAGGGGGAACACTGAAGCTTTCTTT. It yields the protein CSASRGNTEAFF.

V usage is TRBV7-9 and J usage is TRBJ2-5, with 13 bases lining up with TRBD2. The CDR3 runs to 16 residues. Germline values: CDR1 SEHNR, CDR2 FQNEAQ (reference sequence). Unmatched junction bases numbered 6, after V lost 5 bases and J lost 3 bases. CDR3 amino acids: CASSPPGLAGKETQYF. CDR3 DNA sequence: TGTGCCAGCAGCCCGCCGGGACTAGCGGGGAAAGAGACCCAGTACTTC.

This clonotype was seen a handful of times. The CDR3 region is CASSPSGMNTEAFF. The CDR3 DNA follows: TGTGCCAGCAGTCCCTCGGGCATGAACACTGAAGCTTTCTTT. This chain uses TRBV27 with TRBJ1-1; D uncertain. V was cut by 5 bases and J by 0 bases, with 10 bases left in between. Germline CDR1 and CDR2: MNHEY and SMNVEV (reference sequence). The CDR3 totals 14 residues.